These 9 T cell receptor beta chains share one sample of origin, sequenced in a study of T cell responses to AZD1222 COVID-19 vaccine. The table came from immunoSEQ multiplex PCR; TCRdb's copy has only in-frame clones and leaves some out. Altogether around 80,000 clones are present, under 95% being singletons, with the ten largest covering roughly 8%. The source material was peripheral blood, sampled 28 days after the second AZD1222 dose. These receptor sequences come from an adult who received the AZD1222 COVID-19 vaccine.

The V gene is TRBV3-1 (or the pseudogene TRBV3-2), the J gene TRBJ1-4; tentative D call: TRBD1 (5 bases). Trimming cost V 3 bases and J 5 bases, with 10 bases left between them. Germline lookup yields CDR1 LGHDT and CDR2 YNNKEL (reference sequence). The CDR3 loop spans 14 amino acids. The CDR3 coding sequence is TGTGCCAGCAGCCAGGGACCTTACAATGAAAAACTGTTTTTT. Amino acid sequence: CASSQGPYNEKLFF.

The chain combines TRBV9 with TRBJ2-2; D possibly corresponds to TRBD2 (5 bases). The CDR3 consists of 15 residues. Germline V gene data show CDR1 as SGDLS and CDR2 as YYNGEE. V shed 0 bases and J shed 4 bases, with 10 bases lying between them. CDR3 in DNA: TGTGCCAGCAGCGTAGCGTGGGCGGGCACCGGGGAGCTGTTTTTT. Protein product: CASSVAWAGTGELFF.

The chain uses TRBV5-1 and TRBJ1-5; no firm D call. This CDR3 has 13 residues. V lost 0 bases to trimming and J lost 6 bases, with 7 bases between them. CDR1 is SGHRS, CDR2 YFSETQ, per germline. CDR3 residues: CASSLGRGQPQHF. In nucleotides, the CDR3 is TGCGCCAGCAGCTTGGGGAGAGGTCAGCCCCAGCATTTT.

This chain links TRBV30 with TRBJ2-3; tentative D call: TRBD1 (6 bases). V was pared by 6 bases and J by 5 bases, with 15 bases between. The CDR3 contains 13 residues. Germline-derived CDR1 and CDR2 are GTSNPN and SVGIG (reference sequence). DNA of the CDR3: TGTGCCTGTGGACAGAGAGAAGGAGATACGCAGTATTTT. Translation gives CACGQREGDTQYF.

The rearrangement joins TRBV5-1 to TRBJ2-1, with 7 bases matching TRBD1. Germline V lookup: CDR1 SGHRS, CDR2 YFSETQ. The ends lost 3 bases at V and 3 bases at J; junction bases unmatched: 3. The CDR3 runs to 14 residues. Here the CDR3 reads CASSSGTVYNEQFF. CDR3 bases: TGCGCCAGCAGCTCCGGGACAGTCTACAATGAGCAGTTCTTC.

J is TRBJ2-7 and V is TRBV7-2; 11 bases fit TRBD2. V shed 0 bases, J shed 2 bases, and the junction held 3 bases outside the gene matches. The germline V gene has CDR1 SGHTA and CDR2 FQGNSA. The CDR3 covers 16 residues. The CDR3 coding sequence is TGTGCCAGCAGCTTAGCCCTAGCGGGAGGACCCTACGAGCAGTACTTC. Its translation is CASSLALAGGPYEQYF.

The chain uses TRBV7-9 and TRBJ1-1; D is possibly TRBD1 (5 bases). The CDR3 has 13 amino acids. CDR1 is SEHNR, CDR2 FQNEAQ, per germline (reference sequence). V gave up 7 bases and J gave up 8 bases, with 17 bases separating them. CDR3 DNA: TGTGCCAGCACAAACGGGGGAGGACTAGAAGCTTTCTTT. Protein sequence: CASTNGGGLEAFF.

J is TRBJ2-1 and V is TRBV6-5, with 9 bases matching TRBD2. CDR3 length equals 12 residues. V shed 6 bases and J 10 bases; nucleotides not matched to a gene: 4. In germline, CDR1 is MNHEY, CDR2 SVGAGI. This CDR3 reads CASRDLAGEQFF. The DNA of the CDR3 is TGTGCCAGCAGGGACCTAGCGGGAGAGCAGTTCTTC.

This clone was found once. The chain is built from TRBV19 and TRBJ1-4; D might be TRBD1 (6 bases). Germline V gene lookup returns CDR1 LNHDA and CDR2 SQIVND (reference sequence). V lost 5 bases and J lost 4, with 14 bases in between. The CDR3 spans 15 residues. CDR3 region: CASSPSGAGNEKLFF. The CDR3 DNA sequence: TGTGCCAGTAGTCCCTCAGGGGCGGGTAATGAAAAACTGTTTTTT.